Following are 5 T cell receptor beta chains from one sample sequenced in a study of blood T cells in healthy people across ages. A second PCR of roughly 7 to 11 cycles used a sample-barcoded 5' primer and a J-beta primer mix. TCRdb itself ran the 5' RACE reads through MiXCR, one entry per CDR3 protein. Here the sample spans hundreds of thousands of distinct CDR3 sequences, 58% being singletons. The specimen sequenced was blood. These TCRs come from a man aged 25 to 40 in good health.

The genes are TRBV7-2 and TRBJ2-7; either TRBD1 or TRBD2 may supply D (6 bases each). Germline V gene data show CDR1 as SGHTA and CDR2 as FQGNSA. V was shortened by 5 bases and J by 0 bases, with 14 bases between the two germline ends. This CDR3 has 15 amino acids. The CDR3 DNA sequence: TGTGCCAGCAGCCCGGGGGCCTCTAGCTCCTACGAGCAGTACTTC. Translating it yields CASSPGASSSYEQYF.

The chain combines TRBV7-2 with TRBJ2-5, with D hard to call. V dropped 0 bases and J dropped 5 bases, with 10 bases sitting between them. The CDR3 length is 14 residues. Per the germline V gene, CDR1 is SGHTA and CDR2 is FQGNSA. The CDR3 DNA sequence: TGTGCCAGCAGCTTAGCGCTGTTCGGGGAGACCCAGTACTTC. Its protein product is CASSLALFGETQYF.

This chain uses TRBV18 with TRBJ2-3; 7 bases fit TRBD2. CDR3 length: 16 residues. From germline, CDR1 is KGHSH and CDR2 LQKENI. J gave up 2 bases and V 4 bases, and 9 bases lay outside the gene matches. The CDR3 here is CASSREGGRDTDTQYF. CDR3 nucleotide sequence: TGTGCCAGCTCACGTGAGGGCGGGAGAGACACAGATACGCAGTATTTT.

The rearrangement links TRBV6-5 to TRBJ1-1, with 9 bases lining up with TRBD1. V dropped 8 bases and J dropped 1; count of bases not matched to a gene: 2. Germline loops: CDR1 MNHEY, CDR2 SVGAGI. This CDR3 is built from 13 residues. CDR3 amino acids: CASWTGANTEAFF. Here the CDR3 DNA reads TGTGCCAGCTGGACAGGGGCGAACACTGAAGCTTTCTTT.

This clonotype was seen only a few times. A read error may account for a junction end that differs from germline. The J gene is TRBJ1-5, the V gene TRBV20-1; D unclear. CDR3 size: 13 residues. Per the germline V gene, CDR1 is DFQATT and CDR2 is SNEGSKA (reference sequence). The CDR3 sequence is CSAGDIGNQPQHF. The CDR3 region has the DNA TGCAGTGCTGGAGATATAGGGAATCAGCCCCAGCATTTT.